This is a list of T cell receptor beta chains from one sample in a study of T cell responses to AZD1222 COVID-19 vaccine. TCRdb keeps only in-frame clones here, not all; method: immunoSEQ multiplex PCR. Of 120,000 or so clones in the sample, 80% to 95% were seen once. Here the sequenced sample was peripheral blood, taken 28 days after the second AZD1222 dose. These receptor sequences come from an adult who received the AZD1222 COVID-19 vaccine. Each CDR3 is given with its conserved first and last residue. The D gene is left open where the match is weak. Some rows have no size entry. The others give once, few or many, or a class for an expanded clone.

clone_size	cdr3_length	v_call	j_call	d_call	cdr3_nt	cdr3_aa
NA	15	TRBV4-1	TRBJ1-2	NA	TGCGCCAGCAGCCAAGTGCCCGGGACGAACTATGGCTACACCTTC	CASSQVPGTNYGYTF
NA	15	TRBV7-8	TRBJ1-2	NA	TGTGCCAGCAGCTTAAGTCAGGGGACTTTCTATGGCTACACCTTC	CASSLSQGTFYGYTF
NA	15	TRBV27	TRBJ2-3	TRBD2	TGTGCCAGCAGTTTTTCGGGAGGGACCACAGATACGCAGTATTTT	CASSFSGGTTDTQYF
NA	14	TRBV6-9	TRBJ2-7	TRBD1	TGTGCCAGCAGCACCGGGACAGGGGTCTACGAGCAGTACTTC	CASSTGTGVYEQYF
NA	15	TRBV2	TRBJ2-5	TRBD1	TGTGCCAGCAGAGCCGGGACAGGGGCTGGGCAGACCCAGTACTTC	CASRAGTGAGQTQYF
NA	15	TRBV7-2	TRBJ1-2	TRBD1	TGTGCCAGCAGCTTAGGGACAGGGGGTTCCTATGGCTACACCTTC	CASSLGTGGSYGYTF
NA	16	TRBV19	TRBJ2-2	NA	TGTGCCAGTAGTACGCAGACCGGGGGAGGAGGCGGGGAGCTGTTTTTT	CASSTQTGGGGGELFF
NA	17	TRBV4-2	TRBJ2-5	TRBD2	TGTGCCAGCAGCCAAGCGCTGACTAGCGGGAGGGGTGAGACCCAGTACTTC	CASSQALTSGRGETQYF
NA	18	TRBV9	TRBJ2-3	TRBD1	TGTGCCAGCAGCGTAGCTCAATGGGGACAGGGTGATGACGATACGCAGTATTTT	CASSVAQWGQGDDDTQYF
NA	14	TRBV29-1	TRBJ1-5	NA	TGCAGCGCCACGGACCCGGATAGCAATCAGCCCCAGCATTTT	CSATDPDSNQPQHF
NA	13	TRBV2	TRBJ1-2	NA	TGTGCCAGCAGTGAAGCGCTTCGTTCCGTCTACACCTTC	CASSEALRSVYTF
NA	12	TRBV7-9	TRBJ2-2	NA	TGTGCCAGCAGCTTGAAGACCGGGGAGCTGTTTTTT	CASSLKTGELFF
few	15	TRBV6-5	TRBJ2-1	TRBD2	TGTGCCAGCAGTTACTCGACTAGCGGGCACAATGAGCAGTTCTTC	CASSYSTSGHNEQFF
NA	12	TRBV27	TRBJ2-3	NA	TGTGCCAGCAGTTACGGCACAGATACGCAGTATTTT	CASSYGTDTQYF
NA	15	TRBV28	TRBJ1-4	NA	TGTGCCAGCAGTTCCTGGGTCACCCCGAGTGAAAAACTGTTTTTT	CASSSWVTPSEKLFF
NA	14	TRBV3-1/TRBV3-2	TRBJ1-2	NA	TGTGCCAGCAACGCGGTCCAGGGTACTAGTGGCTACACCTTC	CASNAVQGTSGYTF
NA	16	TRBV9	TRBJ2-3	TRBD2	TGTGCCAGCAGCTTCTCTAGCGGGAGAATTGCAGATACGCAGTATTTT	CASSFSSGRIADTQYF
NA	15	TRBV7-6	TRBJ2-5	NA	TGTGCCAGCAGCTCCGATCCGACTAGCCAAGAGACCCAGTACTTC	CASSSDPTSQETQYF
NA	14	TRBV7-2	TRBJ1-1	TRBD1	TGTGCCAGCAGCTTCACAGGGGCCCCCACTGAAGCTTTCTTT	CASSFTGAPTEAFF
NA	15	TRBV2	TRBJ2-3	TRBD1	TGTGCCAGCAGTGACGTGGGACAGGGGGTAGATACGCAGTATTTT	CASSDVGQGVDTQYF
NA	15	TRBV7-9	TRBJ1-4	NA	TGTGCCAGCAGCTTAGATCCGGGCACGAATGAAAAACTGTTTTTT	CASSLDPGTNEKLFF
NA	14	TRBV2	TRBJ1-5	NA	TGTGCCAGCAGTGCACGCAGGGGCAATCAGCCCCAGCATTTT	CASSARRGNQPQHF
NA	22	TRBV6-6	TRBJ2-7	TRBD2	TGTGCCAGCAGTCCCCTGGCCGCGGGGACTAGCGGGAGGAGACCCAGCTCCTACGAGCAGTACTTC	CASSPLAAGTSGRRPSSYEQYF
NA	16	TRBV28	TRBJ2-1	NA	TGTGCCAGCAAGGTCCGCGGTACTAGCTCCTACAATGAGCAGTTCTTC	CASKVRGTSSYNEQFF
NA	15	TRBV5-1	TRBJ1-2	NA	TGCGCCAGCAGCTTCGGCGGTACACAGAACTATGGCTACACCTTC	CASSFGGTQNYGYTF
NA	16	TRBV3-1/TRBV3-2	TRBJ1-2	TRBD1	TGTGCCAGCAGATACGGGGGCTCCAGGGGGGTCTATGGCTACACCTTC	CASRYGGSRGVYGYTF
few	14	TRBV2	TRBJ2-1	NA	TGTGCCAGCAAGGGTACATCGGGGGATGATGAGCAGTTCTTC	CASKGTSGDDEQFF
NA	16	TRBV7-2	TRBJ1-4	NA	TGTGCCAGCAGCTTAGATTCGGGGGGGATGAATGAAAAACTGTTTTTT	CASSLDSGGMNEKLFF
NA	15	TRBV18	TRBJ2-1	TRBD1	TGTGCCAGCTCACCCGGACAGGGGGCTTACAATGAGCAGTTCTTC	CASSPGQGAYNEQFF
NA	11	TRBV12-3/TRBV12-4	TRBJ2-1	NA	TGTGCCAGCAGTTCCCGGGGTGGGCAGTTCTTC	CASSSRGGQFF
NA	15	TRBV19	TRBJ2-5	TRBD2	TGTGCCAGTAGCATAGCGGGGGGGCCCCAAGAGACCCAGTACTTC	CASSIAGGPQETQYF
once	14	TRBV10-3	TRBJ2-1	TRBD1	TGTGCCATCAGTGGGGACAGCTCCTACAATGAGCAGTTCTTC	CAISGDSSYNEQFF
NA	16	TRBV4-1	TRBJ2-2	NA	TGCGCCAGCAGCAAACGACAATGGGGGAACACCGGGGAGCTGTTTTTT	CASSKRQWGNTGELFF
NA	14	TRBV7-2	TRBJ1-2	NA	TGTGCCAGCAGCCCAGACTGGGGTGGACGTGGCTACACCTTC	CASSPDWGGRGYTF
NA	14	TRBV19	TRBJ2-1	TRBD1	TGTGCCAGTAGCTCGGGACAGAGTTACAATGAGCAGTTCTTC	CASSSGQSYNEQFF
NA	15	TRBV9	TRBJ1-4	NA	TGTGCCAGCAGCGTAGGGTACCGGGACGGTGAAAAACTGTTTTTT	CASSVGYRDGEKLFF
NA	12	TRBV10-1	TRBJ1-6	NA	TGCGCCAGCAGTGACAGCCATTCACCCCTCCACTTT	CASSDSHSPLHF
NA	15	TRBV27	TRBJ2-1	TRBD2	TGTGCCAGCAGACCCCTAGCGGCAGCCCGCTTTGTGCAGTTCTTC	CASRPLAAARFVQFF
NA	14	TRBV10-2	TRBJ1-6	NA	TGCGCCAGCAGGGCCAGGAATTCTAATTCACCCCTCCACTTT	CASRARNSNSPLHF
NA	14	TRBV7-9	TRBJ1-4	TRBD1	TGTGCCAGCAGCTTAAGTCAGGGGGATGAAAAACTGTTTTTT	CASSLSQGDEKLFF
NA	12	TRBV20-1	TRBJ2-5	NA	TGCAGTGCTAGTACGTCGGGAGAGACCCAGTACTTC	CSASTSGETQYF
NA	12	TRBV15	TRBJ1-2	NA	TGTGCCACCAGCACAGGGGCCTATGGCTACACCTTC	CATSTGAYGYTF
NA	15	TRBV6-5	TRBJ2-7	TRBD2	TGTGCCAGCAGTTACGCTCGCGGGAGGTCCTACGAGCAGTACTTC	CASSYARGRSYEQYF
NA	18	TRBV10-2	TRBJ1-4	TRBD1	TGCGCCAGCAGTGTCCCGTCCGGGACAGGCCCAACTAATGAAAAACTGTTTTTT	CASSVPSGTGPTNEKLFF
NA	14	TRBV4-1	TRBJ2-3	NA	TGCGCCAGCAGCCAAGTATCGGAAACAGATACGCAGTATTTT	CASSQVSETDTQYF
NA	15	TRBV28	TRBJ1-5	NA	TGTGCCAGCAGCCCAGGTACAGGGTACAATCAGCCCCAGCATTTT	CASSPGTGYNQPQHF
NA	16	TRBV7-8	TRBJ1-4	TRBD1	TGTGCCAGCAGCTTAGGGACAGGGTCTTGGGGAGAAAAACTGTTTTTT	CASSLGTGSWGEKLFF
NA	12	TRBV6-5	TRBJ1-6	NA	TGTGCCAGCAGGGGGTATAATTCACCCCTCCACTTT	CASRGYNSPLHF
NA	12	TRBV20-1	TRBJ2-2	NA	TGCAGTGCTAGTCCCAGGTCCGGGGAGCTGTTTTTT	CSASPRSGELFF
NA	16	TRBV6-4	TRBJ2-1	NA	TGTGCCAGCAGTGAGTCGGGAGACAGCAGACGTAATGAGCAGTTCTTC	CASSESGDSRRNEQFF
NA	17	TRBV4-1	TRBJ1-1	NA	TGCGCCAGCAGCCAAGATCGGGGATCGGATTTGAACACTGAAGCTTTCTTT	CASSQDRGSDLNTEAFF
NA	12	TRBV7-8	TRBJ1-4	NA	TGTGCCAGTGCGTTCACTAATGAAAAACTGTTTTTT	CASAFTNEKLFF